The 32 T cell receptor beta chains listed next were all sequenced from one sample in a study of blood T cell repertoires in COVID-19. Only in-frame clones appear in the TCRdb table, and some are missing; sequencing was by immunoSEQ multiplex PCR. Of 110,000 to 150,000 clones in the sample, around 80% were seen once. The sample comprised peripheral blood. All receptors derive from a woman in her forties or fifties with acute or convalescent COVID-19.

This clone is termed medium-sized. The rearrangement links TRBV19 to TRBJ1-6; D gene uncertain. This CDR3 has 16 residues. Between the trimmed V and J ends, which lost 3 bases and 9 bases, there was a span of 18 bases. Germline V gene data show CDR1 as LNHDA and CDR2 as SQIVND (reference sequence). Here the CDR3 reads CASSIGEGTGGSPLHF. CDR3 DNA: TGTGCCAGTAGTATCGGGGAAGGCACGGGAGGTTCACCCCTCCACTTT.

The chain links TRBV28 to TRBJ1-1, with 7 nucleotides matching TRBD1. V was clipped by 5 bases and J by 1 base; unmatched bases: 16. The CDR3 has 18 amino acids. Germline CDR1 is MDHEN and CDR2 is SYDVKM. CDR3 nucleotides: TGTGCCAGCAGTGCAGGGGGGATAGTGGTTAAGGGGAACACTGAAGCTTTCTTT. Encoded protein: CASSAGGIVVKGNTEAFF.

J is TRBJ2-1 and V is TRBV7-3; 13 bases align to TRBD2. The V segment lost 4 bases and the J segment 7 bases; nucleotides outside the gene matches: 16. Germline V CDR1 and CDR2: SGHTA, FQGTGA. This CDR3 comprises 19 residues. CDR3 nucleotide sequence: TGTGCCAGCAGCTCCACCGACTCGACTAGCGGGGGGCCGGGAAATGAGCAGTTCTTC. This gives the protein CASSSTDSTSGGPGNEQFF.

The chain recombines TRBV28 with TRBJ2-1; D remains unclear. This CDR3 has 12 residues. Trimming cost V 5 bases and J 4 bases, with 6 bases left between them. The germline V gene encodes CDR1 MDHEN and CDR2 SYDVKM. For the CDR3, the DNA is TGTGCCAGCAGTCTCTCGTACAATGAGCAGTTCTTC. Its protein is CASSLSYNEQFF.

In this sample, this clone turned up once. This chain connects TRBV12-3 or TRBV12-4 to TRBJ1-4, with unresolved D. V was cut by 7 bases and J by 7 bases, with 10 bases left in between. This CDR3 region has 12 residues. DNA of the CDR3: TGTGCCAGCAAGACAAGTGTTGAAAAACTGTTTTTT. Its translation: CASKTSVEKLFF.

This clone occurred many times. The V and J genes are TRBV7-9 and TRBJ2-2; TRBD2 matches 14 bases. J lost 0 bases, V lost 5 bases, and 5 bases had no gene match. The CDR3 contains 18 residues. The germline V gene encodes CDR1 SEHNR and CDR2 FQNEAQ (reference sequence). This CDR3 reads CASSPPGLAGANTGELFF. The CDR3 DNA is TGTGCCAGCAGCCCACCGGGACTAGCGGGGGCGAACACCGGGGAGCTGTTTTTT.

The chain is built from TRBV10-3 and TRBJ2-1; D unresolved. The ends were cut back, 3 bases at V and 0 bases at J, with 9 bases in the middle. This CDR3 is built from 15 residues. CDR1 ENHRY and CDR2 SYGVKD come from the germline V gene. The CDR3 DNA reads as TGTGCCATCAGTGACCAATTTAGCTCCTACAATGAGCAGTTCTTC. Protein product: CAISDQFSSYNEQFF.

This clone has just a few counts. CDR3 bases: TGCGCCAGCAGCTTGGCTCTAGCGGGGAAGTCCTACGAGCAGTACTTC. It yields the protein CASSLALAGKSYEQYF. The chain is built from TRBV5-1 and TRBJ2-7; TRBD2 matches 9 bases. The CDR3 contains 16 residues. The V gene's germline CDR1 is SGHRS and CDR2 YFSETQ. The V gene end was trimmed by 0 bases and the J gene end by 1 base; junction bases not matched to a gene: 5.

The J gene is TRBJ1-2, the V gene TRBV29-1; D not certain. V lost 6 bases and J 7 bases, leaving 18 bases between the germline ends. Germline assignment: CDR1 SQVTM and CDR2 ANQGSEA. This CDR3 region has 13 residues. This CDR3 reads CSVEHHLALGYTF. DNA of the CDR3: TGCAGCGTGGAACATCACCTAGCGCTTGGCTACACCTTC.

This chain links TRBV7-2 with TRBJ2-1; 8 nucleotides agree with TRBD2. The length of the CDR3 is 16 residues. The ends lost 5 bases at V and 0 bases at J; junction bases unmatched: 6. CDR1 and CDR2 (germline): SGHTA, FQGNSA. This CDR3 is CASSGSGGSSYNEQFF. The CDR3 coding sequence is TGTGCCAGCAGCGGAAGCGGGGGAAGCTCCTACAATGAGCAGTTCTTC.

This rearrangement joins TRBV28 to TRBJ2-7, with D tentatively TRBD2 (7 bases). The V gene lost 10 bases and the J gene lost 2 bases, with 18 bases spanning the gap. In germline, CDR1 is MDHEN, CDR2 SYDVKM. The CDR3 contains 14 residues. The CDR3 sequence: CATQRGGAPYEQYF. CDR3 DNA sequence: TGTGCCACCCAAAGAGGGGGGGCACCCTACGAGCAGTACTTC. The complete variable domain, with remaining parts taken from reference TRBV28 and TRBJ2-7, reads DVKVTQSSRYLVKRTGEKVFLECVQDMDHENMFWYRQDPGLGLRLIYFSYDVKMKEKGDIPEGYSVSREKKERFSLILESASTNQTSMYLCATQRGGAPYEQYFGPGTRLTVT.

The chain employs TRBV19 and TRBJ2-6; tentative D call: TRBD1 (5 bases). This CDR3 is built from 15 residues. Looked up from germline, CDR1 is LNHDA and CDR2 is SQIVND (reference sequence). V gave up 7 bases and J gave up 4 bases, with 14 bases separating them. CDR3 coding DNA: TGTGCCAGTACCACTCGTGGGGCCGGGGCCAACGTCCTGACTTTC. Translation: CASTTRGAGANVLTF.

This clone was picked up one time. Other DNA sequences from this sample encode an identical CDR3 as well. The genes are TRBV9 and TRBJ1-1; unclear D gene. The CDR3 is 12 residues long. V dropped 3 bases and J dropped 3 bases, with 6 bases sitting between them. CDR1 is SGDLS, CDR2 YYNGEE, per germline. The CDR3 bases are TGTGCCAGCAGCGCGAGGGACACTGAAGCTTTCTTT. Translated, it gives CASSARDTEAFF.

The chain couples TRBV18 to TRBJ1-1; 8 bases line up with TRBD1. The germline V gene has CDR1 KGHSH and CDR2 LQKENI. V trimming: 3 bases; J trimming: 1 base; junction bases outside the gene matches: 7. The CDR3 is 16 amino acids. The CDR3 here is CASSPMTGARNTEAFF. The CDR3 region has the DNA TGTGCCAGCTCACCCATGACAGGGGCGCGGAACACTGAAGCTTTCTTT.

Written as DNA, the CDR3 is TGTGCCAGCAGCCGAACCGGAGGGGAGACCCAGTACTTC. Translation: CASSRTGGETQYF. The chain links TRBV14 to TRBJ2-5, with a possible D match to TRBD2 (6 bases). The CDR3 is made up of 13 amino acids. V lost 4 bases to trimming and J lost 5 bases, with 11 bases between them. CDR1 SGHDN and CDR2 FVKESK come from the germline V gene. Full variable domain (outside the CDR3, taken from reference TRBV14 and TRBJ2-5): EAGVTQFPSHSVIEKGQTVTLRCDPISGHDNLYWYRRVMGKEIKFLLHFVKESKQDESGMPNNRFLAERTGGTYSTLKVQPAELEDSGVYFCASSRTGGETQYFGPGTRLLVL.

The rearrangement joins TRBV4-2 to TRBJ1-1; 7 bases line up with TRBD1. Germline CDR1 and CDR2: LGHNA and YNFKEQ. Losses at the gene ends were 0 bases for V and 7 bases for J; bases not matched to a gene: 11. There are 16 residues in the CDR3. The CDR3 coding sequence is TGTGCCAGCAGCCAAGAAGACAACAGGGGTTATAATGAAGCTTTCTTT. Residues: CASSQEDNRGYNEAFF.

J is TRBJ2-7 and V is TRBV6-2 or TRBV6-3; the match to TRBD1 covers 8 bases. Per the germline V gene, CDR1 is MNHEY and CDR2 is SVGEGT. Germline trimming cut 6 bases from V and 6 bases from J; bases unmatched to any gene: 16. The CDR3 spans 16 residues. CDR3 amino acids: CASSHRRDRSTGEQYF. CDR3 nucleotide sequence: TGTGCCAGCAGCCATCGCCGGGACAGGTCGACGGGCGAGCAGTACTTC.

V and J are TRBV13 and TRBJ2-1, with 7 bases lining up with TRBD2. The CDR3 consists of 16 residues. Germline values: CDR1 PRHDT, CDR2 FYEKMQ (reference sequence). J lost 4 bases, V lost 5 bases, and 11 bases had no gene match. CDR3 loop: CASSPGSGRGYNEQFF. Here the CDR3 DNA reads TGTGCCAGCAGCCCGGGGTCAGGGCGGGGGTACAATGAGCAGTTCTTC.

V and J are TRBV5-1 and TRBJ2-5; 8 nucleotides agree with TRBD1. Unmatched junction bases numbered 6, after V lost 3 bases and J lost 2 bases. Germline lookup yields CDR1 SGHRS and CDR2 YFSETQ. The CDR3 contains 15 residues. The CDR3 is CASSSLGQVQETQYF. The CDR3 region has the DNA TGCGCCAGCAGCTCCCTGGGACAGGTTCAAGAGACCCAGTACTTC.

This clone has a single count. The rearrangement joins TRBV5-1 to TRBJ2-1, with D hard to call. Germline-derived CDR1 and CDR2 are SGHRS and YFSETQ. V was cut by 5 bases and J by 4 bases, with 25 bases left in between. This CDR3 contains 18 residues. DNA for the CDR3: TGCGCCAGCAGGGGCTATCACCTTAACGAAAATCATTACAATGAGCAGTTCTTC. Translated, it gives CASRGYHLNENHYNEQFF.

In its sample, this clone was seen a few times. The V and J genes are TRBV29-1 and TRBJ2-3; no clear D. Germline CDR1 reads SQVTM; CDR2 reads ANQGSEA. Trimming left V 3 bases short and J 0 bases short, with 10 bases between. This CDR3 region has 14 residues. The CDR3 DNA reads TGCAGCGTTGATTGGGCCCTTAGCACAGATACGCAGTATTTT. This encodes CSVDWALSTDTQYF.

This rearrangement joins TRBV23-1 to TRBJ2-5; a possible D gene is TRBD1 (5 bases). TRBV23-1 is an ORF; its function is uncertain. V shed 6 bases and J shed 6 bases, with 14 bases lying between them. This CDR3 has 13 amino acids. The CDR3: CASSSHHRQTQYF. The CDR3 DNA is TGCGCCAGCAGCTCTCATCACAGGCAGACCCAGTACTTC.

The CDR3 loop is CASSIARTGEGEQYF. The CDR3 DNA sequence: TGTGCCAGTAGTATAGCCCGGACAGGGGAAGGAGAGCAGTACTTC. The chain recombines TRBV19 with TRBJ2-7; 9 bases line up with TRBD1. J lost 7 bases, V lost 1 base, and 8 bases had no gene match. CDR1 is LNHDA, CDR2 SQIVND, per germline (reference sequence). The CDR3 runs 15 residues.

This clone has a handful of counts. CDR3 nucleotides: TGCGCCAGCAGCGCAGGATTCAGGGAACCGGGAAACACCATATATTTT. Its protein is CASSAGFREPGNTIYF. The V call is TRBV4-3, the J call TRBJ1-3; D perhaps matches TRBD1 (5 bases). Trimming left V 5 bases short and J 4 bases short, with 18 bases between. Germline V gene data show CDR1 as LGHNA and CDR2 as YSLEER. The CDR3 extends over 16 amino acids.

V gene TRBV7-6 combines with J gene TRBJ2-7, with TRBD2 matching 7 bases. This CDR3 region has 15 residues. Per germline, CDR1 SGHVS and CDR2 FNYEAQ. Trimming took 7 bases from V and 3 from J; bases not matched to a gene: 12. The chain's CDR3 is CASTPRPGGDYEQYF. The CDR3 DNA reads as TGTGCCAGCACTCCCCGCCCGGGGGGAGACTACGAGCAGTACTTC.

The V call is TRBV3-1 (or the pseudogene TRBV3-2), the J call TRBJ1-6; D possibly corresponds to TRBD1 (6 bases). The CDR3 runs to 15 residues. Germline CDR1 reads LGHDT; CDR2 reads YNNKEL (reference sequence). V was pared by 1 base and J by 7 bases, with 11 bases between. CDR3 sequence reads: CASSQASGGNSPLHF. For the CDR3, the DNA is TGTGCCAGCAGCCAAGCGTCGGGGGGCAATTCACCCCTCCACTTT.

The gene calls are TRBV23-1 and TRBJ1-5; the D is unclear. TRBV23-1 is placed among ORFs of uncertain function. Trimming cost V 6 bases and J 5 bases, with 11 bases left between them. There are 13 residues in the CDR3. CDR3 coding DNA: TGCGCCAGCAGAGAGGTGGAGGATCAGCCCCAGCATTTT. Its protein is CASREVEDQPQHF.

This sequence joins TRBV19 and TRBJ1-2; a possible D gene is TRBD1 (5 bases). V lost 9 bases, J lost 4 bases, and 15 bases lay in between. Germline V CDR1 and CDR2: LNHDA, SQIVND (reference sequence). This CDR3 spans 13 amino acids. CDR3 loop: CASRTTARYGYTF. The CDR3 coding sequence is TGTGCCAGCCGAACGACAGCACGCTATGGCTACACCTTC. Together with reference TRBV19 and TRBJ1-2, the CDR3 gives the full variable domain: DGGITQSPKYLFRKEGQNVTLSCEQNLNHDAMYWYRQDPGQGLRLIYYSQIVNDFQKGDIAEGYSVSREKKESFPLTVTSAQKNPTAFYLCASRTTARYGYTFGSGTRLTVV.

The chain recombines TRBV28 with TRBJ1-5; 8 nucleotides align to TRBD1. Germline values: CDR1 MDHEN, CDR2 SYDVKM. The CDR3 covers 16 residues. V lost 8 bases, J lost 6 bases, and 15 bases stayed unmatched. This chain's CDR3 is CASLGTGRNVIQPQHF. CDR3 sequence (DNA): TGTGCCAGCCTCGGGACAGGTAGAAATGTAATTCAGCCCCAGCATTTT.

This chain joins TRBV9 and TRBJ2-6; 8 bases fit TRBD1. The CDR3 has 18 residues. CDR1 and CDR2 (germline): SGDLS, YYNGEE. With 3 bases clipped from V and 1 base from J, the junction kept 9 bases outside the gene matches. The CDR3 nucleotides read TGTGCCAGCAGCGACCCGGTCGGACAGGGATCTGGGGCCAACGTCCTGACTTTC. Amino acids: CASSDPVGQGSGANVLTF.

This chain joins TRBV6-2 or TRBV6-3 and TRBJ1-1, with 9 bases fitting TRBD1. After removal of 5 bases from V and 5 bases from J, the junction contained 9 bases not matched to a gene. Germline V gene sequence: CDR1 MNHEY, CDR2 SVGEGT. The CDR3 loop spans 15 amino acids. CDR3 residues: CASSPPGQGRTEAFF. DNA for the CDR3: TGTGCCAGCAGTCCCCCGGGACAGGGAAGAACTGAAGCTTTCTTT.

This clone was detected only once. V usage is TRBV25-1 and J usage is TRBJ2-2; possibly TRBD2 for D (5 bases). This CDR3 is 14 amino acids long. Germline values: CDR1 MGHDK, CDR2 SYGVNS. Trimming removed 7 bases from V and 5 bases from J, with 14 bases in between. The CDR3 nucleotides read TGTGCCAGCACTACACCCTCGGGGACCGGGGAGCTGTTTTTT. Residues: CASTTPSGTGELFF.